These T cell receptor beta chains were read from a single sample in a study of T-cell memory formation after mild COVID-19. MiXCR, run by TCRdb on the 5' RACE reads, gives a single entry per CDR3 protein. The table has about 260,000 distinct CDR3 sequences, over 7% seen once. Sequencing input: PBMCs or a T cell subset sorted from them (not recorded which). All receptors come from a man between 18 and 29 years old who had mild COVID-19 (a few samples of this study predate the infection). Cell type and time point are not known. CDR3s include the opening cysteine and the closing phenylalanine or tryptophan. D genes are given only for firm matches. Size is omitted from some rows. Given values are once, few, many or a class for expanded clones.

d_call: .
j_call: TRBJ2-3
clone_size: many
cdr3_length: 14
v_call: TRBV6-4
cdr3_nt: TGTGCCAGCAGTGAAGAGGGGGGGCCAGATACGCAGTATTTT
cdr3_aa: CASSEEGGPDTQYF

d_call: .
j_call: TRBJ1-2
clone_size: few
cdr3_length: 17
v_call: TRBV10-3
cdr3_nt: TGTGCCATCAGTGAGTCCCTAACTTTGACAAGGGAAGGGGGCTACACCTTC
cdr3_aa: CAISESLTLTREGGYTF

d_call: TRBD1
j_call: TRBJ2-1
clone_size: few
cdr3_length: 15
v_call: TRBV7-2
cdr3_nt: TGTGCCAGCAGCCGTGACCGGGACAGGGCCAATGAGCAGTTCTTC
cdr3_aa: CASSRDRDRANEQFF

d_call: .
j_call: TRBJ2-7
clone_size: many
cdr3_length: 14
v_call: TRBV12-3/TRBV12-4
cdr3_nt: TGTGCCAGCAGTCCCAGGGGTACCTCCTACGAGCAGTACTTC
cdr3_aa: CASSPRGTSYEQYF

d_call: .
j_call: TRBJ2-5
clone_size: few
cdr3_length: 13
v_call: TRBV6-5
cdr3_nt: TGTGCCAGCAGTCCGACCATCCGGCGGACCCAGTACTTC
cdr3_aa: CASSPTIRRTQYF

d_call: .
j_call: TRBJ2-5
clone_size: few
cdr3_length: 13
v_call: TRBV20-1
cdr3_nt: TGCAGTGCTTCCCACAGGGCGACGGAGACCCAGTACTTC
cdr3_aa: CSASHRATETQYF

d_call: .
j_call: TRBJ2-7
clone_size: .
cdr3_length: 13
v_call: TRBV7-9
cdr3_nt: TGTGCCAGCAGCAGACACGGGGTGGACGAGCAGTACTTC
cdr3_aa: CASSRHGVDEQYF

d_call: TRBD1
j_call: TRBJ2-7
clone_size: few
cdr3_length: 13
v_call: TRBV20-1
cdr3_nt: TGCAGTGCTAGAGTGGACGGGACAGGCGAGCAGTACTTC
cdr3_aa: CSARVDGTGEQYF

d_call: TRBD2
j_call: TRBJ2-3
clone_size: many
cdr3_length: 16
v_call: TRBV5-1
cdr3_nt: TGCGCCAGCAGCTTGGGGGGACTAGCGTTGACAGATACGCAGTATTTT
cdr3_aa: CASSLGGLALTDTQYF

d_call: TRBD1
j_call: TRBJ1-6
clone_size: .
cdr3_length: 17
v_call: TRBV2
cdr3_nt: TGTGCCAGCACCGAGAGGCCGGGACAGGGACTTAATTCACCCCTCCACTTT
cdr3_aa: CASTERPGQGLNSPLHF

d_call: .
j_call: TRBJ2-1
clone_size: many
cdr3_length: 11
v_call: TRBV6-2/TRBV6-3
cdr3_nt: TGTGCCAGCAGTCTACGTACTGAGCAGTTCTTC
cdr3_aa: CASSLRTEQFF

d_call: .
j_call: TRBJ1-6
clone_size: few
cdr3_length: 15
v_call: TRBV12-3/TRBV12-4
cdr3_nt: TGTGCCAGCAGCTCCCAGGGTTCCGTGAATTCACCCCTCCACTTT
cdr3_aa: CASSSQGSVNSPLHF

d_call: TRBD1
j_call: TRBJ2-6
clone_size: many
cdr3_length: 17
v_call: TRBV7-9
cdr3_nt: TGTGCCAGCAGAAGGACAGGGCAGGGGGCTGGGGCCAACGTCCTGACTTTC
cdr3_aa: CASRRTGQGAGANVLTF

d_call: TRBD1
j_call: TRBJ2-1
clone_size: few
cdr3_length: 14
v_call: TRBV7-2
cdr3_nt: TGTGCCAGCAGCTTCGACAGGGGTGGGGGTGAGCAGTTCTTC
cdr3_aa: CASSFDRGGGEQFF

d_call: TRBD1
j_call: TRBJ1-1
clone_size: .
cdr3_length: 13
v_call: TRBV6-5
cdr3_nt: TGTGCCAGCAGACAGGGGCGGGATGTACGAGCTTTCTTT
cdr3_aa: CASRQGRDVRAFF

d_call: TRBD2
j_call: TRBJ2-3
clone_size: many
cdr3_length: 13
v_call: TRBV12-3/TRBV12-4
cdr3_nt: TGTGCCAGCAGCCCGGGGGGAGGCGATACGCAGTATTTT
cdr3_aa: CASSPGGGDTQYF

d_call: TRBD1
j_call: TRBJ1-4
clone_size: few
cdr3_length: 16
v_call: TRBV4-2
cdr3_nt: TGTGCCAGCAGCCAAACCCAGGGGGCGACTAATGAAAAACTGTTTTTT
cdr3_aa: CASSQTQGATNEKLFF

d_call: TRBD2
j_call: TRBJ2-1
clone_size: few
cdr3_length: 15
v_call: TRBV29-1
cdr3_nt: TGCAGCGTCGCTTATGGCGAGCGGGGGGGCAATGAGCAGTTCTTC
cdr3_aa: CSVAYGERGGNEQFF

d_call: .
j_call: TRBJ2-4
clone_size: .
cdr3_length: 15
v_call: TRBV7-2
cdr3_nt: TGTGCCAGCAGCTTAGTCGGGTTAGCCAAAAACATTCAGTACTTC
cdr3_aa: CASSLVGLAKNIQYF

d_call: .
j_call: TRBJ1-2
clone_size: few
cdr3_length: 15
v_call: TRBV6-5
cdr3_nt: TGTGCCAGCAGGCCCGATTCAGACAGAATCTACGGCTACACCTTC
cdr3_aa: CASRPDSDRIYGYTF

d_call: TRBD1
j_call: TRBJ2-3
clone_size: .
cdr3_length: 16
v_call: TRBV10-3
cdr3_nt: TGTGCTAGCACCCAGGACAGGGGGCTCAGCACAGATACGCAGTATTTT
cdr3_aa: CASTQDRGLSTDTQYF

d_call: .
j_call: TRBJ2-2
clone_size: .
cdr3_length: 15
v_call: TRBV7-2
cdr3_nt: TGTGCCAGCAGCTTGCTGGCCACTAACACCGGGGAGCTGTTTTTT
cdr3_aa: CASSLLATNTGELFF

d_call: .
j_call: TRBJ1-2
clone_size: many
cdr3_length: 12
v_call: TRBV20-1
cdr3_nt: TGCAGTGCTAGAGAACAGGCAGATGGCTACACCTTC
cdr3_aa: CSAREQADGYTF

d_call: .
j_call: TRBJ1-3
clone_size: few
cdr3_length: 13
v_call: TRBV10-3
cdr3_nt: TGTGCCATCAGTGAATCAGGGGAGGACACCATATATTTT
cdr3_aa: CAISESGEDTIYF

d_call: .
j_call: TRBJ1-5
clone_size: few
cdr3_length: 13
v_call: TRBV9
cdr3_nt: TGTGCCAGCAGCGTAGCTCCAGGGCAGCCCCAGCATTTT
cdr3_aa: CASSVAPGQPQHF

d_call: TRBD2
j_call: TRBJ2-5
clone_size: .
cdr3_length: 18
v_call: TRBV7-8
cdr3_nt: TGTGCCAGCAGCTTAGGTAGCGGGGGGGCGTACCCCCTAGAGACCCAGTACTTC
cdr3_aa: CASSLGSGGAYPLETQYF

d_call: .
j_call: TRBJ2-2
clone_size: few
cdr3_length: 13
v_call: TRBV10-1
cdr3_nt: TGCGCCAGCAGTAATGCCAACACCGGGGAGCTGTTTTTT
cdr3_aa: CASSNANTGELFF

d_call: .
j_call: TRBJ2-6
clone_size: few
cdr3_length: 15
v_call: TRBV6-5
cdr3_nt: TGTGCCAGCAGTTGGAGGAGCTCTGGGGCCAACGTCCTGACTTTC
cdr3_aa: CASSWRSSGANVLTF

d_call: TRBD1
j_call: TRBJ2-3
clone_size: .
cdr3_length: 13
v_call: TRBV4-1
cdr3_nt: TGCGCCAGCAGCCAAGATCAGGGACAGGCGCAGTATTTT
cdr3_aa: CASSQDQGQAQYF

d_call: .
j_call: TRBJ1-4
clone_size: few
cdr3_length: 14
v_call: TRBV2
cdr3_nt: TGTGCCAGCAGACTGGACAGCCAATATGAAAAACTGTTTTTT
cdr3_aa: CASRLDSQYEKLFF

d_call: .
j_call: TRBJ1-1
clone_size: .
cdr3_length: 15
v_call: TRBV5-1
cdr3_nt: TGCGCCAGCAGCTTGAAGAGACTAGGGGGCACTGAAGCTTTCTTT
cdr3_aa: CASSLKRLGGTEAFF

d_call: TRBD1
j_call: TRBJ2-5
clone_size: few
cdr3_length: 15
v_call: TRBV7-2
cdr3_nt: TGTGCCAGCAGCATAGGGACAGGGTCAGGAGAGACCCAGTACTTC
cdr3_aa: CASSIGTGSGETQYF

d_call: .
j_call: TRBJ2-5
clone_size: .
cdr3_length: 14
v_call: TRBV5-1
cdr3_nt: TGCGCCAGCAGCTTGGGGGACCAGCAGCGGACCCAGTACTTC
cdr3_aa: CASSLGDQQRTQYF

d_call: .
j_call: TRBJ1-4
clone_size: .
cdr3_length: 16
v_call: TRBV4-3
cdr3_nt: TGCGCCAGCAGCCACCGAACCGGGGCGACTAATGAAAAACTGTTTTTT
cdr3_aa: CASSHRTGATNEKLFF

d_call: .
j_call: TRBJ1-2
clone_size: few
cdr3_length: 13
v_call: TRBV7-3
cdr3_nt: TGTGCCACCCTTAATCGCAGGGCAGGCGGCTACACCTTC
cdr3_aa: CATLNRRAGGYTF

d_call: .
j_call: TRBJ2-2
clone_size: few
cdr3_length: 13
v_call: TRBV6-2/TRBV6-3
cdr3_nt: TGTGCCAGCAGCCACACCCAAACCGGGGAGCTGTTTTTT
cdr3_aa: CASSHTQTGELFF

d_call: .
j_call: TRBJ2-3
clone_size: many
cdr3_length: 13
v_call: TRBV10-3
cdr3_nt: TGTGCCATCAGTGGAACCTTCACAGATACGCAGTATTTT
cdr3_aa: CAISGTFTDTQYF

d_call: TRBD2
j_call: TRBJ2-2
clone_size: .
cdr3_length: 15
v_call: TRBV6-2/TRBV6-3
cdr3_nt: TGTGCCAGCAGCCCCTATAGCGGGTGGACCGGGGAGCTGTTTTTT
cdr3_aa: CASSPYSGWTGELFF

d_call: .
j_call: TRBJ2-5
clone_size: few
cdr3_length: 14
v_call: TRBV2
cdr3_nt: TGTGCCAGCACAGGAGGCCAGTACCAAGAGACCCAGTACTTC
cdr3_aa: CASTGGQYQETQYF

d_call: .
j_call: TRBJ1-1
clone_size: few
cdr3_length: 17
v_call: TRBV7-9
cdr3_nt: TGTGCCAGCAGCTTAGCTTGGACACTCACGGGGAACACTGAAGCTTTCTTT
cdr3_aa: CASSLAWTLTGNTEAFF

d_call: .
j_call: TRBJ2-2
clone_size: few
cdr3_length: 13
v_call: TRBV20-1
cdr3_nt: TGCAGTGCTAGAGGCGGGTACACCGGGGAGCTGTTTTTT
cdr3_aa: CSARGGYTGELFF

d_call: .
j_call: TRBJ2-1
clone_size: few
cdr3_length: 14
v_call: TRBV11-2
cdr3_nt: TGTGCCAGCAGCTTGAGCCTCCTTTGGAGTGAGCAGTTCTTC
cdr3_aa: CASSLSLLWSEQFF

d_call: .
j_call: TRBJ1-3
clone_size: .
cdr3_length: 17
v_call: TRBV7-9
cdr3_nt: TGTGCCAGAAGCTTAGCGGCAGCGACGCACTCTGGAAACACCATATATTTT
cdr3_aa: CARSLAAATHSGNTIYF

d_call: TRBD2
j_call: TRBJ2-5
clone_size: .
cdr3_length: 15
v_call: TRBV5-1
cdr3_nt: TGCGCCAGCAACTTCGGACTAGCGGGGGAGGAGACCCAGTACTTC
cdr3_aa: CASNFGLAGEETQYF

d_call: .
j_call: TRBJ2-2
clone_size: many
cdr3_length: 14
v_call: TRBV10-3
cdr3_nt: TGTGCCATCAGTGGCCCTAGGAACACCGGGGAGCTGTTTTTT
cdr3_aa: CAISGPRNTGELFF

d_call: TRBD1
j_call: TRBJ2-2
clone_size: .
cdr3_length: 16
v_call: TRBV24-1
cdr3_nt: TGTGCCACCAGTGATTTTGGGACAGGTTTCACCGGGGAGCTGTTTTTT
cdr3_aa: CATSDFGTGFTGELFF

d_call: .
j_call: TRBJ2-2
clone_size: .
cdr3_length: 16
v_call: TRBV12-3/TRBV12-4
cdr3_nt: TGTGCCAGCAGCTCCACCAGGGACCTTAACACCGGGGAGCTGTTTTTT
cdr3_aa: CASSSTRDLNTGELFF

d_call: TRBD2
j_call: TRBJ2-3
clone_size: few
cdr3_length: 14
v_call: TRBV9
cdr3_nt: TGTGCCAGTGCCCGGGGGGGCCGGCCAGATACGCAGTATTTT
cdr3_aa: CASARGGRPDTQYF

d_call: .
j_call: TRBJ2-1
clone_size: .
cdr3_length: 15
v_call: TRBV20-1
cdr3_nt: TGCAGTGCTAGGCCCCTGCGCACGGGATTCGGTGAGCAGTTCTTC
cdr3_aa: CSARPLRTGFGEQFF

d_call: .
j_call: TRBJ2-2
clone_size: few
cdr3_length: 17
v_call: TRBV4-3
cdr3_nt: TGCGCCAGCAGCCAAGATAGGGGACCGGAGAACACCGGGGAGCTGTTTTTT
cdr3_aa: CASSQDRGPENTGELFF

d_call: TRBD1
j_call: TRBJ1-3
clone_size: .
cdr3_length: 18
v_call: TRBV4-3
cdr3_nt: TGCGCCAGCAGCCCCAATCCGGGACAGCGAATATCCGGAAACACCATATATTTT
cdr3_aa: CASSPNPGQRISGNTIYF

d_call: .
j_call: TRBJ2-1
clone_size: few
cdr3_length: 12
v_call: TRBV7-8
cdr3_nt: TGTGCCAGCAGCTTAGAGCTCGGGGTAGGGTTCTTC
cdr3_aa: CASSLELGVGFF

d_call: .
j_call: TRBJ2-7
clone_size: few
cdr3_length: 15
v_call: TRBV11-2
cdr3_nt: TGTGCCAGCAGCGAATCTTCCGGGACAATCTACGAGCAGTACTTC
cdr3_aa: CASSESSGTIYEQYF

d_call: .
j_call: TRBJ1-1
clone_size: many
cdr3_length: 14
v_call: TRBV10-3
cdr3_nt: TGTGCCATCAGCCCGACAGGTACTGGCACTGAAGCTTTCTTT
cdr3_aa: CAISPTGTGTEAFF